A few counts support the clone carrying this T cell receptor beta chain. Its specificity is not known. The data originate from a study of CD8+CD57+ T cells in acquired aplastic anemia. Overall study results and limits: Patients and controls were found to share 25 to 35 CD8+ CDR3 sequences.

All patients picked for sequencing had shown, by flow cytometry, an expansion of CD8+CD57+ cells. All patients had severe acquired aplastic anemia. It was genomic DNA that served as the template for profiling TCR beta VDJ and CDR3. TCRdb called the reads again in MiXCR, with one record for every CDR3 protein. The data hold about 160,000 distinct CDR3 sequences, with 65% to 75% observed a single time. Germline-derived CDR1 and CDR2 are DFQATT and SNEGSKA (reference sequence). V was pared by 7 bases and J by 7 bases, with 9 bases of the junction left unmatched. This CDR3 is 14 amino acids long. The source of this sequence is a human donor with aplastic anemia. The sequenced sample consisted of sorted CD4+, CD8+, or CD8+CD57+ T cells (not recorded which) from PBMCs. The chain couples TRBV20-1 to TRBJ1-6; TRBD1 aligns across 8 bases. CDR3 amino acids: CSVTGGGWNSPLHF. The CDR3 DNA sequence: TGCAGTGTAACAGGGGGTGGGTGGAATTCACCCCTCCACTTT.